The table lists the clone carrying this TCR beta chain with a few counts. Its specificity is unknown. This sample was included in a study of T-cell memory formation after mild COVID-19. TCRdb re-called the 5' RACE reads with MiXCR, one entry per CDR3 protein. The sample lists 540,000 or so distinct CDR3 sequences; approximately 20% were seen once. General study points: CD4+ clones that contracted lay mainly in CM and EM; CD8+ ones lay in EMRA. There were some responding clones in pre-infection memory, which suggested that cross-reactive memory had joined. Whereas later expanders leaned CD4+, clones contracting day 15 to 85 showed a balanced CD4/CD8 makeup. Still unconfirmed is whether the second-wave clones peaking on day 37 recognized SARS-CoV-2.

There are 14 residues in the CDR3. Germline V CDR1 and CDR2: SGHRS, YFSETQ. V lost 0 bases to trimming and J lost 6 bases, with 9 bases between them. Sequencing was carried out using PBMCs or a T cell subset sorted from them (not recorded which). This sequence joins TRBV5-1 and TRBJ2-2; D unresolved. This receptor was taken from an adult woman who had mild COVID-19 (a few samples of this study predate the infection). Cell type and time point are not known. CDR3 in amino acids: CASSLDLPAGELFF. The CDR3 nucleotides read TGCGCCAGCAGCTTGGACTTACCCGCCGGGGAGCTGTTTTTT.